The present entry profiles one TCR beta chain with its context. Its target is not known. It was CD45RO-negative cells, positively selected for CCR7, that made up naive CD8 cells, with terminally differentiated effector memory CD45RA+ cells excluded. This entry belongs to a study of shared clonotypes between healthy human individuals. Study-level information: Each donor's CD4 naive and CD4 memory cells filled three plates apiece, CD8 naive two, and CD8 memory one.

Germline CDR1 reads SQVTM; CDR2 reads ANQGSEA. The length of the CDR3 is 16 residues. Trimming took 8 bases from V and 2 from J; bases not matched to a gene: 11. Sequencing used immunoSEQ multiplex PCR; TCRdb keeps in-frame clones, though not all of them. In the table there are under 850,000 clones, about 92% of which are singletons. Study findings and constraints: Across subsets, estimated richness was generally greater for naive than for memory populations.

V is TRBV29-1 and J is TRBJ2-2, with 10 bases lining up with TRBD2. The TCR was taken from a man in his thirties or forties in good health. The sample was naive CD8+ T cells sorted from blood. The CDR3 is CSFWGLAGGNTGELFF. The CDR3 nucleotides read TGCAGCTTCTGGGGTTTAGCGGGAGGTAACACCGGGGAGCTGTTTTTT.